The sequence of this T cell receptor beta chain was determined in a study of shared clonotypes between healthy human individuals. Methods used by the authors: Filtering was not the same, since immunoSEQ gave junction-only sequences without quality scores. Repertoires were generated with immunoSEQ multiplex PCR, while TCRdb's copy carries only in-frame clones and drops some. The DNA gave D and trimming, while V, J and clone size come from that table. The sample contains some 500,000 clones, roughly 85% of which appear only once. About 90 million PBMCs per unsorted sample were used for genomic DNA. Trimming pared 1 base from V and 5 bases from J, leaving 10 bases between. The CDR3 is 14 residues long. From germline, CDR1 is SGHVS and CDR2 FNYEAQ.

The V call is TRBV7-6, the J call TRBJ2-3, with D possibly matching TRBD1 (6 bases). The sequenced material came from PBMCs. This TCR came from a woman aged 40-49 years in good health. Some clones in this sample may be carry-over from other donors' samples. The CDR3: CASSLGQGRDTQYF. The CDR3 nucleotides read TGTGCCAGCAGCTTAGGTCAGGGGAGAGATACGCAGTATTTT.